This entry features one T cell receptor beta chain sequence. This clonotype was recorded at least ten times. Its specific antigen is unknown. Per-nucleotide qualities are absent, and no much larger clonotype sits a single base away. This entry is derived from a study of identical twins (dated by TCRdb to 2016 to 2018). For the wider study: To test whether fetal clonotypes persist, this study deep-sequenced TCR alpha and beta repertoires from monozygotic twins, from unrelated adults of various ages, and from cord blood. To rule out contamination, replicate twin experiments were performed at different times with different library preparation protocols.

Study-wide findings and limitations: Because the same donors could not be followed over many years, the conclusions depended on cross-sectional statistical analysis. Out-of-frame TCR alpha sharing in monozygotic twins was systematically underestimated by recombination models, whereas sharing between unrelated individuals was in agreement with the recombination models. Invariant T cells such as MAIT and iNKT could partly confound zero-insertion analyses, though diverse VJ usage argued against this for most clonotypes. Fewer insertions were carried by abundant cord blood beta clonotypes, a similar but weaker trend appeared in young adult naive repertoires, and no such trend appeared in memory repertoires. Excess twin sharing in beta out-of-frame sequences was weaker because fewer shared sequences lowered the signal-to-noise ratio. Compared with coincidental sharing between unrelated individuals, out-of-frame TCR alpha sequences shared between twins showed an excess of sequences with low generation probability.

Per the germline V gene (reference sequence), DFQATT is the CDR1 and SNEGSKA is the CDR2. At the junction V is shortened by 5 bases and J by 6 bases, with 14 bases in between. From its cysteine to its phenylalanine, the CDR3 spans 13 amino acids. Left in the record is the CDR3 DNA by itself, 39 bases read in frame from the first base. The library was produced with 5' RACE. These reads were obtained on an Illumina HiSeq 2000. A universal primer binding site was added through template switching, and the final cDNA carried a unique molecular identifier so that TCR cDNA molecules could be counted accurately. First-strand cDNA for TCR alpha and beta chains was synthesized from specific primers in the conserved constant-segment region. To control for contamination, every cDNA library carried two barcodes: a SMART-Mk sample barcode plus Illumina barcodes. Two successive PCR steps introduced TruSeq adapter sequences along with Illumina sample barcodes. The TCR alpha and beta cDNA libraries were sequenced on the Illumina HiSeq platform using custom primers. The paper's data handling went like this. Raw reads were processed with MiGEC to extract unique molecular identifiers, and MiXCR was used to determine CDR3 positions. For each individual, recombination models were inferred using an EM algorithm with the repgenHMM and IGoR tools. The tcR package in R was used for shared clonotype analysis, with sharing normalized by the product of cloneset sizes. Out-of-frame nonproductive sequences were analyzed to study raw recombination free of thymic and clonal selection effects. Clones were called with MiXCR by TCRdb after fastp trimmed the public reads at Q25, and only in-frame beta chains were retained. Each CDR3 protein appears once, grouped with its most common genes and DNA. Clone size and V and J calls follow TCRdb, not the original study. This sample lists 690,000 or so distinct CDR3 sequences; over 8.5% were detected once. The top ten constitute 0.8% to 1% of the sample.

Every donor was a healthy Caucasian. The twin cohort consisted of three pairs of female monozygotic twins, all aged about 18 to 29 years. The RNA used for TCR libraries was isolated from peripheral blood mononuclear cells. The data also belong to a second study, concerning yellow fever vaccine responses in identical twins. Per that second paper: According to the authors, in identical twins the way T cells responded to vaccination appeared partly convergent and partly personalized. In identical twins, the study followed T cell clones that responded to the vaccine with precision.

Here the chain combines TRBV20-1 and TRBJ2-1; the D call is possibly TRBD1 or TRBD2, each sharing 5 bases. Source material: PBMCs. This clonotype was obtained from a woman in her late teens or twenties in good health. The bases read TGCAGTGCTCCCGGGACCTATCCCAATGAGCAGTTCTTC. The resulting protein is CSAPGTYPNEQFF.